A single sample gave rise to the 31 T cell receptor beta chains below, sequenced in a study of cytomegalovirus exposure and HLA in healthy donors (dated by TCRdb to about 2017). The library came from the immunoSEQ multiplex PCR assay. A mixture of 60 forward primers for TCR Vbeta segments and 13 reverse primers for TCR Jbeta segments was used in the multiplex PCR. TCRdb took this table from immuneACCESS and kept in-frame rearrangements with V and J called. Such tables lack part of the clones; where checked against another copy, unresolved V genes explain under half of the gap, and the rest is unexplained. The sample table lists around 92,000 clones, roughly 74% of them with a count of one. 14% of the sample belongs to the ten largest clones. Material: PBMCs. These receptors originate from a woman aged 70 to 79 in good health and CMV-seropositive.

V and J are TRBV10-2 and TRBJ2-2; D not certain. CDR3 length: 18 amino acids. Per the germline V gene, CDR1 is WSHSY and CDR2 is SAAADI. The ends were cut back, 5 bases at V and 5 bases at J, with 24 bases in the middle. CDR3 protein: CASSINQVPSLKTGELFF. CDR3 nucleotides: TGCGCCAGCAGTATCAATCAGGTCCCCAGCTTAAAAACCGGGGAGCTGTTTTTT.

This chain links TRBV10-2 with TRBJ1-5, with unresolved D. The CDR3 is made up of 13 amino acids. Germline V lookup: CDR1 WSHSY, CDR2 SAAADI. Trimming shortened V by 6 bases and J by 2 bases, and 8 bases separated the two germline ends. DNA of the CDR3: TGCGCCAGCAGCAATACAGGCAATCAGCCCCAGCATTTT. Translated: CASSNTGNQPQHF.

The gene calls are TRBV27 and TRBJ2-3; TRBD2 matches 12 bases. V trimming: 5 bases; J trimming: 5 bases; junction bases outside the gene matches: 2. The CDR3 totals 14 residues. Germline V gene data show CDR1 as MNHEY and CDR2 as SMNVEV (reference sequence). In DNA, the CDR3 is TGTGCCAGCAGTATGGGACTAGCGGGAGATACGCAGTATTTT. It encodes CASSMGLAGDTQYF.

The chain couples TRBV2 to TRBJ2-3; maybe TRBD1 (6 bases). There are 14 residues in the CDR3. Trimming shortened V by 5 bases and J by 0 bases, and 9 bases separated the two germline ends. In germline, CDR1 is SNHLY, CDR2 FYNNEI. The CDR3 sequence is CASSHRASTDTQYF. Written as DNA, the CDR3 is TGTGCCAGCAGTCACAGGGCTAGCACAGATACGCAGTATTTT.

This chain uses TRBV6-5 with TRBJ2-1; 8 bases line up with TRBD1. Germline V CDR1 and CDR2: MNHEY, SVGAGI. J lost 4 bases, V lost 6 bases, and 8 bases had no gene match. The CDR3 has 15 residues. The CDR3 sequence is CASSPGTGPYNEQFF. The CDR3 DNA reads TGTGCCAGCAGCCCCGGGACAGGACCATACAATGAGCAGTTCTTC.

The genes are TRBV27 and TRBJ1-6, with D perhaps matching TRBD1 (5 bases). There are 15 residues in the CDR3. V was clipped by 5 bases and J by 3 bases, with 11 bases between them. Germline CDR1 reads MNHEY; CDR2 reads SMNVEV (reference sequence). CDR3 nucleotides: TGTGCCAGCAGTGGGGGGATCTTCTATAATTCACCCCTCCACTTT. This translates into CASSGGIFYNSPLHF.

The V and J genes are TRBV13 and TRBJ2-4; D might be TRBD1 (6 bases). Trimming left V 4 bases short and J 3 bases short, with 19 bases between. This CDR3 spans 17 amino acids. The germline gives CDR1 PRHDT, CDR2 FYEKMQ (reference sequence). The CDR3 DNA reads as TGTGCCAGCAGCTCCGAGACAACAGGGTTGGACAAAAACATTCAGTACTTC. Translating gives CASSSETTGLDKNIQYF.

The chain's CDR3 is CASSASAPRGEQFF. In DNA form, the CDR3 reads TGCGCCAGCAGCGCTAGCGCCCCGCGAGGTGAGCAGTTCTTC. The chain recombines TRBV5-1 with TRBJ2-1, with D maybe TRBD2 (6 bases). The CDR3 contains 14 residues. CDR1 and CDR2 from the germline V gene are SGHRS and YFSETQ. Between the trimmed V and J ends, which lost 4 bases and 9 bases, there was a span of 17 bases.

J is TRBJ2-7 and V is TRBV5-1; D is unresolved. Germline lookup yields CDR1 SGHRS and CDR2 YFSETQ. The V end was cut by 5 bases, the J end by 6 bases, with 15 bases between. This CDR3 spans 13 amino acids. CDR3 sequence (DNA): TGCGCCAGCAGAGAAATATCGGTAGTCGAGCAGTACTTC. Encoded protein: CASREISVVEQYF.

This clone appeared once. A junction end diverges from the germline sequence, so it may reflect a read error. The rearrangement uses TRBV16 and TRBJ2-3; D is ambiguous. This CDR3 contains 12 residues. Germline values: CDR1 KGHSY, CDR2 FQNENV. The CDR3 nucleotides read TGTGCCAGCAACCAATTCGTGTATACGCAGTATTTT. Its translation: CASNQFVYTQYF.

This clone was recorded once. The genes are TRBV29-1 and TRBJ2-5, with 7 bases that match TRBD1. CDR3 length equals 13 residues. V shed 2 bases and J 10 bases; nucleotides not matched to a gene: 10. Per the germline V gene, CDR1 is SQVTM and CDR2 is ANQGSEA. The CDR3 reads CSVEKENRGFQYF. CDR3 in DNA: TGCAGCGTTGAAAAGGAGAACAGGGGATTCCAGTACTTC.

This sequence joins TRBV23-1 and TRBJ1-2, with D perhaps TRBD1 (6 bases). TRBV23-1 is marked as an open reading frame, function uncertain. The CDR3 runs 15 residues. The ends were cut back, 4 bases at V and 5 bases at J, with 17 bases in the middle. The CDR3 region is CASSPQGSLLYGYTF. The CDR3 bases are TGCGCCAGCAGTCCACAGGGTTCCCTTTTATATGGCTACACCTTC.

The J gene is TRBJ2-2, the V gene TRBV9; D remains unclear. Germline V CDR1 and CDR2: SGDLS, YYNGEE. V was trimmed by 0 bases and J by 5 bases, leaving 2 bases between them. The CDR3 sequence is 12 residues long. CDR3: CASSVATGELFF. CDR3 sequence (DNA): TGTGCCAGCAGCGTAGCTACCGGGGAGCTGTTTTTT.

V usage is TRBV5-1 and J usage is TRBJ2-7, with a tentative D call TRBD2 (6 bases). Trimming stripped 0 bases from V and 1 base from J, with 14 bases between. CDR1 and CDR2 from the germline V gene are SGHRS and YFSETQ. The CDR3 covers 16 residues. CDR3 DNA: TGCGCCAGCAGCTTGGCCACGGGGGTTGGTTCCTACGAGCAGTACTTC. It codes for CASSLATGVGSYEQYF.

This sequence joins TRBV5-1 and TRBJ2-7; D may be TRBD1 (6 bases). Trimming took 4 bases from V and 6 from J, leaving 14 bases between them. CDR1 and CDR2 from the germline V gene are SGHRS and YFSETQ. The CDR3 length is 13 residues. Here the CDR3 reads CASSTQTGLEQYF. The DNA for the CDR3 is TGCGCCAGCAGCACCCAAACAGGGCTCGAGCAGTACTTC. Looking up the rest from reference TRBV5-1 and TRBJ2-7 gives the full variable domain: KAGVTQTPRYLIKTRGQQVTLSCSPISGHRSVSWYQQTPGQGLQFLFEYFSETQRNKGNFPGRFSGRQFSNSRSEMNVSTLELGDSALYLCASSTQTGLEQYFGPGTRLTVT.

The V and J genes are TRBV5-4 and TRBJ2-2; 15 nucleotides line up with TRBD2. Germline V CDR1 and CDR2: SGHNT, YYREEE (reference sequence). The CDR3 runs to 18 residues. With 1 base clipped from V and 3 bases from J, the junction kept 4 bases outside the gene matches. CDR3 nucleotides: TGTGCCAGCAGCTTGTCTGGGACTAGCGGGGGGTACACCGGGGAGCTGTTTTTT. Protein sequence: CASSLSGTSGGYTGELFF.

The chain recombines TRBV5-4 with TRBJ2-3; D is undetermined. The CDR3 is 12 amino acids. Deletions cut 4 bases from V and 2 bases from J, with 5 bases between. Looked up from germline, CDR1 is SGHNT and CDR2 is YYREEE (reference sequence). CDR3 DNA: TGTGCCAGCAGCCCCCACACAGATACGCAGTATTTT. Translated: CASSPHTDTQYF.

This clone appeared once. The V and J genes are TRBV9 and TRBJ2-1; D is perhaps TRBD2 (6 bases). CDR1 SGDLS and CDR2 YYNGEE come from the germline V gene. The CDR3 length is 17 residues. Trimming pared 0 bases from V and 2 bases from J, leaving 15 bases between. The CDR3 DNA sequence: TGTGCCAGCAGCGTAGGTGGGCGGGATGGTACCTACAATGAGCAGTTCTTC. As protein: CASSVGGRDGTYNEQFF. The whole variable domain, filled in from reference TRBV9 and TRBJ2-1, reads DSGVTQTPKHLITATGQRVTLRCSPRSGDLSVYWYQQSLDQGLQFLIQYYNGEERAKGNILERFSAQQFPDLHSELNLSSLELGDSALYFCASSVGGRDGTYNEQFFGPGTRLTVL.

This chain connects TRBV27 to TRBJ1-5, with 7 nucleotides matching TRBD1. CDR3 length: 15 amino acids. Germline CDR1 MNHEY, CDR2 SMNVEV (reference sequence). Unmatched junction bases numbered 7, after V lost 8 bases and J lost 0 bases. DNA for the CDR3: TGTGCCAGCCGTGAAGGGACAGCTAGCAATCAGCCCCAGCATTTT. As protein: CASREGTASNQPQHF.

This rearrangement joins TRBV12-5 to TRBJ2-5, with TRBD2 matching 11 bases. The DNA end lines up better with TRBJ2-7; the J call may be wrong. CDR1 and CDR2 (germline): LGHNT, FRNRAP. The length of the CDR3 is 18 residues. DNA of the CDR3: TGTGCTAGTGGAGTGGGCCATTCTAGCGGGAGGACCCTCTTCGAGCAGTACTTC. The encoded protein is CASGVGHSSGRTLFEQYF.

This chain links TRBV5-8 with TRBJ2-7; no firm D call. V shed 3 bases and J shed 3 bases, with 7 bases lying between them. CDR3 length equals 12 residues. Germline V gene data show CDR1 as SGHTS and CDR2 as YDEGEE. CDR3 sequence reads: CASSSSVYEQYF. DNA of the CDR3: TGTGCCAGCAGCTCGAGCGTCTACGAGCAGTACTTC.

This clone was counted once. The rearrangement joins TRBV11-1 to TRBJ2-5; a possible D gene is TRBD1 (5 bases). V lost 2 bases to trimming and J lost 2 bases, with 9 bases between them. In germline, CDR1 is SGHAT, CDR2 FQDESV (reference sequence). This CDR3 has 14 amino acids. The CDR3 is CASSLRGLQETQYF. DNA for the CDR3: TGTGCCAGCAGCTTAAGGGGATTACAAGAGACCCAGTACTTC.

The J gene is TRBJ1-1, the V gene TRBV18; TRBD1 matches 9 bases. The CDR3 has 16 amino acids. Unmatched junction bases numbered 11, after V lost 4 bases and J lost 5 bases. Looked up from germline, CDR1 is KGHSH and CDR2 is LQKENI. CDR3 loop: CASSLLTGGTGTEAFF. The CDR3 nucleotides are TGTGCCAGCTCACTGCTGACAGGGGGAACGGGAACTGAAGCTTTCTTT.

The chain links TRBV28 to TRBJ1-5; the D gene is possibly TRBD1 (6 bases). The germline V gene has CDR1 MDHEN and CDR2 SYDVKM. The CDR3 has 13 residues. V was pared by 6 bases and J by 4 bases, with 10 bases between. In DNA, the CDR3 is TGTGCCAGCAGGGGGGCCCTAAATCAGCCCCAGCATTTT. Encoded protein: CASRGALNQPQHF.

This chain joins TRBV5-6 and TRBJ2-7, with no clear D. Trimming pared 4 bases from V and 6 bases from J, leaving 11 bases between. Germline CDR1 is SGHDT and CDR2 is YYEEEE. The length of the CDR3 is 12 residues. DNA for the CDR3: TGTGCCAGCAGCCTGTGGGCTGCCGAGCAGTACTTC. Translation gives CASSLWAAEQYF.

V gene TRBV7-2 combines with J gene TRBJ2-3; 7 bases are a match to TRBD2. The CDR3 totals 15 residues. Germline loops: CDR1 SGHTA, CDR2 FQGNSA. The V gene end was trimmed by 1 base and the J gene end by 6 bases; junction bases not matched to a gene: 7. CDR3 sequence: CASSLGGGGSDTQYF. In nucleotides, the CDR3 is TGTGCCAGCAGCTTAGGTGGGGGGGGTTCGGATACGCAGTATTTT.

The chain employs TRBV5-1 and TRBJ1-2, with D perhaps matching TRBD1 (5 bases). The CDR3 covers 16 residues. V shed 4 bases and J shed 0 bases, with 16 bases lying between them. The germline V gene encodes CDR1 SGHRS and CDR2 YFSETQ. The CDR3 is CASSPLATASNYGYTF. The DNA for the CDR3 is TGCGCCAGCAGCCCCCTGGCGACAGCCTCTAACTATGGCTACACCTTC.

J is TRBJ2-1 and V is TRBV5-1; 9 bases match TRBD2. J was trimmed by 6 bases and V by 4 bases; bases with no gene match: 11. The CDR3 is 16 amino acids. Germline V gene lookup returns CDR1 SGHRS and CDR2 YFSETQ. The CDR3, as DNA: TGCGCCAGCAGCACAAGGAGGACTAGCGAATCCAATGAGCAGTTCTTC. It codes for CASSTRRTSESNEQFF.

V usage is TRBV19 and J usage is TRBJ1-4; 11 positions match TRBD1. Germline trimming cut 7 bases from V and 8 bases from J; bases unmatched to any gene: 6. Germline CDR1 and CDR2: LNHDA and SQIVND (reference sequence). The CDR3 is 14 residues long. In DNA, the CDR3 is TGTGCCAGTAAGAAGGGACAGGGGGGAGAAAAACTGTTTTTT. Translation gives CASKKGQGGEKLFF.

CDR3: CASSPGLGTGELFF. CDR3 sequence (DNA): TGTGCCAGCAGCCCTGGACTGGGAACCGGGGAGCTGTTTTTT. The chain has TRBV7-2 and TRBJ2-2, with D possibly matching TRBD2 (5 bases). The V and J ends lost 5 bases and 5 bases respectively, with 12 bases between them. This CDR3 is built from 14 residues. Germline values: CDR1 SGHTA, CDR2 FQGNSA.

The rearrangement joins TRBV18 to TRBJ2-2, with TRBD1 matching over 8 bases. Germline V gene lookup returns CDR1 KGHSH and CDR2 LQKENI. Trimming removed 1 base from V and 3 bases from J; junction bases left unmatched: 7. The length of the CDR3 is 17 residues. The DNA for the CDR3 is TGTGCCAGCTCACCACTATTAGCGACAGGGGACACCGGGGAGCTGTTTTTT. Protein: CASSPLLATGDTGELFF.